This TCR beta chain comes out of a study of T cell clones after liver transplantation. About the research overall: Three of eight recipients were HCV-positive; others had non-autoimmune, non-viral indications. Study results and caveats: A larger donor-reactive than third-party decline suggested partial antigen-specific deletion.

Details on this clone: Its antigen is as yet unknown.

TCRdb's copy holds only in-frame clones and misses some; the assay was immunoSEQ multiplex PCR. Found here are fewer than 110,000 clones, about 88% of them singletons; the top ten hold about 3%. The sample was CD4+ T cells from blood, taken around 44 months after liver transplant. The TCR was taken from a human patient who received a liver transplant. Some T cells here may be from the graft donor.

The CDR3 bases are TGTGCCAGCAGATCACAGGGGGTGAAACTCTATGGCTACACCTTC. Translation: CASRSQGVKLYGYTF. The rearrangement links TRBV2 to TRBJ1-2; 8 nucleotides align to TRBD1. Per germline, CDR1 SNHLY and CDR2 FYNNEI. The trim removed 6 bases at V and 4 bases at J, leaving 10 bases unmatched. The CDR3 has 15 residues.